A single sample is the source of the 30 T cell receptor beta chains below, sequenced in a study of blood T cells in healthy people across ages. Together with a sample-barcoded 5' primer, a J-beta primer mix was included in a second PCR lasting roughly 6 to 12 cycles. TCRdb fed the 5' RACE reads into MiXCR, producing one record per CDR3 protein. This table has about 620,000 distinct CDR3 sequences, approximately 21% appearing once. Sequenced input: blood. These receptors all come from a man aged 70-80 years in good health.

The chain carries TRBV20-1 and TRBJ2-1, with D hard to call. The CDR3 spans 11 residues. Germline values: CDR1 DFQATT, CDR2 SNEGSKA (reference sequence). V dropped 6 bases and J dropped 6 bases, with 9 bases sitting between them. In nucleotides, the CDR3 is TGCAGTGCCCCCAAAGTCAATGAGCAGTTCTTC. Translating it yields CSAPKVNEQFF.

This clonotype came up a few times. The DNA for the CDR3 is TGCAGTGGAAAAGATGCCGCGAAGTGGAATGAGCAGTTCTTC. This encodes CSGKDAAKWNEQFF. The rearrangement links TRBV20-1 to TRBJ2-1; D not resolved. The CDR3 length is 14 residues. Germline CDR1 DFQATT, CDR2 SNEGSKA (reference sequence). V lost 7 bases and J lost 7, with 20 bases in between.

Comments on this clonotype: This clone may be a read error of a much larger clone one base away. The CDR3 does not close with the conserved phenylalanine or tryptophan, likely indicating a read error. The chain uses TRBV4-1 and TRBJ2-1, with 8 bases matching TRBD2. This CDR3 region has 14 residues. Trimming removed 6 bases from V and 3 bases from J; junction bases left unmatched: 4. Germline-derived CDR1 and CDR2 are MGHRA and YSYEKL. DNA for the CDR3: TGCGCCAGCAGGGGACTAGGGGTCTACAATGAGCAGTTCCTC. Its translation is CASRGLGVYNEQFL.

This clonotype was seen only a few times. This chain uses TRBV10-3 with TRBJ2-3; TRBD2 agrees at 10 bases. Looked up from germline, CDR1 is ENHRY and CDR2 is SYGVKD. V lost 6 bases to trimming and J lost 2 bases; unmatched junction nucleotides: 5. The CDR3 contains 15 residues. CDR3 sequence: CAIRPTSGYTDTQYF. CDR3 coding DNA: TGTGCCATCAGACCGACTAGCGGGTACACAGATACGCAGTATTTT.

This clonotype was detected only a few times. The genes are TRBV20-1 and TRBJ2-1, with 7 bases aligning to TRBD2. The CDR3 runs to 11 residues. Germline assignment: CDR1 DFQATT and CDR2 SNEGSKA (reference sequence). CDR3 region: CRGGSGREQFF. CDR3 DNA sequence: TGCAGGGGGGGGTCTGGGCGCGAGCAGTTCTTC.

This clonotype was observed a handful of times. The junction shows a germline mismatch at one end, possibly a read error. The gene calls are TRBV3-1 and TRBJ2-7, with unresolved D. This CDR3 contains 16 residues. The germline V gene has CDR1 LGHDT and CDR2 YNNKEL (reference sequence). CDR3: CASSQDLVGGTYEQHF. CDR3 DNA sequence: TGTGCCAGCAGCCAAGATTTGGTGGGCGGAACCTACGAGCAGCACTTC.

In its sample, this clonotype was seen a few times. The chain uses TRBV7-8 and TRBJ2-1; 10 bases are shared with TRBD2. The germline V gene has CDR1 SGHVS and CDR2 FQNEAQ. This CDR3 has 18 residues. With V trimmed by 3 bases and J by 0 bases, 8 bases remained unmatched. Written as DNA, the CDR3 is TGTGCCAGCAGCTTCGAGCGGGAGGGCAGGAGCTCCTACAATGAGCAGTTCTTC. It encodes CASSFEREGRSSYNEQFF.

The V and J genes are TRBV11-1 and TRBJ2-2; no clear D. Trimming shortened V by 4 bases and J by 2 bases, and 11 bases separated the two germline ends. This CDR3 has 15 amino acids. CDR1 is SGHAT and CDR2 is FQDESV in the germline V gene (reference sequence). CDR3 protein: CASSSLRGNTGELFF. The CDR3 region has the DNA TGTGCCAGCAGCTCCCTTCGCGGAAACACCGGGGAGCTGTTTTTT. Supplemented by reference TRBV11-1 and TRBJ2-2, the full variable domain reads EAEVAQSPRYKITEKSQAVAFWCDPISGHATLYWYRQILGQGPELLVQFQDESVVDDSQLPKDRFSAERLKGVDSTLKIQPAELGDSAMYLCASSSLRGNTGELFFGEGSRLTVL.

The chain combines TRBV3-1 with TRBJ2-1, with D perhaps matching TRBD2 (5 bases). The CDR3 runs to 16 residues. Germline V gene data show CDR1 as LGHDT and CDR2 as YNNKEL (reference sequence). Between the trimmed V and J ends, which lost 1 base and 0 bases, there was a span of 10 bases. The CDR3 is CASSQVGGSSYNEQFF. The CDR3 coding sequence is TGTGCCAGCAGCCAAGTAGGTGGGAGCTCCTACAATGAGCAGTTCTTC.

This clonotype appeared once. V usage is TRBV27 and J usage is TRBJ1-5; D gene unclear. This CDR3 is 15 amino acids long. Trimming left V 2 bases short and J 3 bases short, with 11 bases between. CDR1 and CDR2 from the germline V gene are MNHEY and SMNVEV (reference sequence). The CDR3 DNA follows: TGTGCCAGCAGTTTAAACGGGTTGGACAATCAGCCCCAGCATTTT. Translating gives CASSLNGLDNQPQHF.

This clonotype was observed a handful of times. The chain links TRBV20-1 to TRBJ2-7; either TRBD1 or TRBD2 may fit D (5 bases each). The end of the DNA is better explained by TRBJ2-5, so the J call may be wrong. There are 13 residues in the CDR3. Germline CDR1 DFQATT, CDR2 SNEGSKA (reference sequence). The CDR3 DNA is TGCAGTGCCAACCGGGACGTACAAGAGACCCAGTACTTC. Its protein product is CSANRDVQETQYF.

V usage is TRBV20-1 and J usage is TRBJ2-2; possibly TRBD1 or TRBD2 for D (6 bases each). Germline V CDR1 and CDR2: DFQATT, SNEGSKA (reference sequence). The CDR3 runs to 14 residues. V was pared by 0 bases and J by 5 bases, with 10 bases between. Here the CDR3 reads CSARDLGGTGELFF. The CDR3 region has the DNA TGCAGTGCTAGAGATTTAGGGGGGACCGGGGAGCTGTTTTTT.

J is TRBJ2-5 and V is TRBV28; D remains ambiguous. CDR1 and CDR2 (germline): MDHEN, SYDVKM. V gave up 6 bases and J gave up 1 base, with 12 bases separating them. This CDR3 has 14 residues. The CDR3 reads CASSKGDTQETQYF. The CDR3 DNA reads TGTGCCAGCAGCAAAGGTGACACCCAAGAGACCCAGTACTTC.

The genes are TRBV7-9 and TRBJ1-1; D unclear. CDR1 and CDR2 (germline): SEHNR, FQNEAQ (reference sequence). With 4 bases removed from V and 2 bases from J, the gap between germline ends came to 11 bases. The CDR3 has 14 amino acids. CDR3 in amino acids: CASSYLPGNTEAFF. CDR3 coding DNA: TGTGCCAGCAGCTATCTTCCAGGCAACACTGAAGCTTTCTTT.

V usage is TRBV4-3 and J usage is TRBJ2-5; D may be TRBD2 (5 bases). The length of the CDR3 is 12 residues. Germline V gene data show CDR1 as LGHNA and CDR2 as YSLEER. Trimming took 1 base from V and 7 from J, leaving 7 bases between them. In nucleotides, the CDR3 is TGCGCCAGCAGCCAAGCGGCGGGGACCCAGTACTTC. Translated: CASSQAAGTQYF.

CDR3 protein: CASSAYLTNTGELFF. The CDR3 DNA is TGTGCCAGCAGCGCCTACCTAACGAACACCGGGGAGCTGTTTTTT. J is TRBJ2-2 and V is TRBV7-3; no firm D call. CDR1 is SGHTA and CDR2 is FQGTGA in the germline V gene. The CDR3 has 15 amino acids. V lost 5 bases, J lost 0 bases, and 10 bases lay in between.

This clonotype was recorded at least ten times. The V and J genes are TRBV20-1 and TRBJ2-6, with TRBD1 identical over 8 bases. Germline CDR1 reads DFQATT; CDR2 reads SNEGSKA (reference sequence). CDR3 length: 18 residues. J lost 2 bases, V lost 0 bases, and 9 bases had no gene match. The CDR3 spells CSARDQGAGLAGANVLTF. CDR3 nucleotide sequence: TGCAGTGCTAGAGATCAGGGGGCCGGTCTGGCTGGGGCCAACGTCCTGACTTTC.

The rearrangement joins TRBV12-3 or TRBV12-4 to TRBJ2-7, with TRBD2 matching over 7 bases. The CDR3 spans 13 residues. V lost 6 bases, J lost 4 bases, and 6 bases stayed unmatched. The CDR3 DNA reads TGTGCCAGCAGCCGGACTAGTCAGTACGAGCAGTACTTC. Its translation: CASSRTSQYEQYF.

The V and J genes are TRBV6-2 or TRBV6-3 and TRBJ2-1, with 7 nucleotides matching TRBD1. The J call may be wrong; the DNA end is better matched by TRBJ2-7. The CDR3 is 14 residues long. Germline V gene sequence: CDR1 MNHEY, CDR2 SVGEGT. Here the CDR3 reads CASSYHRGSYEQYF. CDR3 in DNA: TGTGCCAGCAGTTACCACAGGGGTTCCTACGAGCAGTACTTC.

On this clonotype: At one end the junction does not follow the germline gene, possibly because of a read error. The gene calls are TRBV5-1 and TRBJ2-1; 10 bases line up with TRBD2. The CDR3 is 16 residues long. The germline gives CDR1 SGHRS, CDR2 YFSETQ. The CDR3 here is CASSFGLADPYDEQFF. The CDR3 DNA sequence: TGCGCCAGCAGCTTCGGACTAGCGGATCCCTACGATGAGCAGTTCTTC.

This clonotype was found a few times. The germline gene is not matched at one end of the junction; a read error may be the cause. CDR3 residues: CANSFAGGYEQYF. CDR3 in DNA: TGTGCCAACAGCTTTGCAGGGGGCTACGAGCAGTACTTC. The gene calls are TRBV7-8 and TRBJ2-7, with 7 bases identical to TRBD1. This CDR3 is 13 amino acids long. CDR1 is SGHVS and CDR2 is FQNEAQ in the germline V gene. Full variable domain (outside the CDR3, taken from reference TRBV7-8 and TRBJ2-7): GAGVSQSPRYKVAKRGQDVALRCDPISGHVSLFWYQQALGQGPEFLTYFQNEAQLDKSGLPSDRFFAERPEGSVSTLKIQRTQQEDSAVYLCANSFAGGYEQYFGPGTRLTVT.

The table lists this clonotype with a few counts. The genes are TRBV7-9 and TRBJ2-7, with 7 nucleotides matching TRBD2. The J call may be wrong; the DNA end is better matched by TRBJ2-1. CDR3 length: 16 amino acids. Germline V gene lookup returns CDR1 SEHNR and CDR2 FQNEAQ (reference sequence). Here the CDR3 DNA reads TGTGCCAGCAGCGTACCAACCGGGAGGACAAACAATGAGCAGTTCTTC. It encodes CASSVPTGRTNNEQFF.

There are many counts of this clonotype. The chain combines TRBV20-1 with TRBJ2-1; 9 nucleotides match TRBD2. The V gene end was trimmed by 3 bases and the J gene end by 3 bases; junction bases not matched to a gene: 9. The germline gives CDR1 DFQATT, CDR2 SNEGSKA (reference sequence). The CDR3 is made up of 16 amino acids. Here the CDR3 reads CSASKGLAFNYNEQFF. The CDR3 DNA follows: TGCAGTGCTAGCAAGGGACTAGCCTTCAACTACAATGAGCAGTTCTTC.

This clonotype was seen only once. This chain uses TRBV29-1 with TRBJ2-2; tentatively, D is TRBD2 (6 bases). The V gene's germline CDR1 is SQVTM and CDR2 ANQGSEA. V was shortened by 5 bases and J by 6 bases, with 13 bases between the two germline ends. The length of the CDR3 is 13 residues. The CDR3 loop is CSVCCGTAGELFF. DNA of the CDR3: TGCAGCGTTTGTTGCGGGACGGCCGGGGAGCTGTTTTTT.

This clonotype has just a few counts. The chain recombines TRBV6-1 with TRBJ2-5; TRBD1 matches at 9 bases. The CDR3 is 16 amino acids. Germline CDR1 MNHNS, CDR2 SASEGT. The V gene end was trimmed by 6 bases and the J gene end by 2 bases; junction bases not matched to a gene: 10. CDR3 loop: CASSVDRGRGQETQYF. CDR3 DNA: TGTGCCAGCAGCGTCGACAGGGGGAGAGGGCAAGAGACCCAGTACTTC.

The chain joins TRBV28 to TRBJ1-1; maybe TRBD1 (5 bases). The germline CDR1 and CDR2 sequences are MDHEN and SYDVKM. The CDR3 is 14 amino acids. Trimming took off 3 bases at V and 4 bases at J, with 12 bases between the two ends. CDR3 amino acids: CASSLPGRSTEAFF. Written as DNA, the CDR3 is TGTGCCAGCAGTTTGCCAGGGAGAAGCACTGAAGCTTTCTTT.

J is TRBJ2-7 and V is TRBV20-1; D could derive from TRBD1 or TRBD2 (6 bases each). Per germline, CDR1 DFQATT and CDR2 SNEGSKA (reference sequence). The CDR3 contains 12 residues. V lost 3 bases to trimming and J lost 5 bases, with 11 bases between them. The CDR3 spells CSARGGVDEQYF. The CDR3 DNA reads TGCAGTGCTAGGGGGGGCGTAGACGAGCAGTACTTC.

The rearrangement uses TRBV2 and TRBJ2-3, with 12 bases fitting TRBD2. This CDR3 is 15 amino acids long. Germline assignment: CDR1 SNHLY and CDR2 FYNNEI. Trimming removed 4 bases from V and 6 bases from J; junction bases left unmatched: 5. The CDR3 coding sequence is TGTGCCAGCAGTGGGTTGACTAGCGGGAGCGATACGCAGTATTTT. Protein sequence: CASSGLTSGSDTQYF.

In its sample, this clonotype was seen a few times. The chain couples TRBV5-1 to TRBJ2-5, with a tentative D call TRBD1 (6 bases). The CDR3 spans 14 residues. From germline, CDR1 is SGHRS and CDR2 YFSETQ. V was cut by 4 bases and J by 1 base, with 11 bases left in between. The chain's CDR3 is CASSVDRLQETQYF. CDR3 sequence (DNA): TGCGCCAGCAGCGTTGACAGGCTCCAAGAGACCCAGTACTTC.

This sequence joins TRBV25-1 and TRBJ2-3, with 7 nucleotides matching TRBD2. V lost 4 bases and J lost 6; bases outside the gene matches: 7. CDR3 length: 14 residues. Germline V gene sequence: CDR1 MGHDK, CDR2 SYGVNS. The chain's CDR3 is CASSGGGGLDTQYF. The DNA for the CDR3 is TGTGCCAGCAGTGGGGGGGGAGGACTGGATACGCAGTATTTT.